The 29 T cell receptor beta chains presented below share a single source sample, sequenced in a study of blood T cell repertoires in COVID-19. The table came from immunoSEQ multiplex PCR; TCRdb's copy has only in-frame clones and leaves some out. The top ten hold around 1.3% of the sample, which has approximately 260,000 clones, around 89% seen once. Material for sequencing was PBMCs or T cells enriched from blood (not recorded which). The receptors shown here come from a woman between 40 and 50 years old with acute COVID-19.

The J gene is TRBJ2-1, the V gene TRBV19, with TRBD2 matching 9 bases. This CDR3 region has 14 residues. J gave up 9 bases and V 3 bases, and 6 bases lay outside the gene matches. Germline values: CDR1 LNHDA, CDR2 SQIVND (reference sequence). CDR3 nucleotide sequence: TGTGCCAGTAGTATTGCGGGAGGGCCTAGTGAGCAGTTCTTC. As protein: CASSIAGGPSEQFF.

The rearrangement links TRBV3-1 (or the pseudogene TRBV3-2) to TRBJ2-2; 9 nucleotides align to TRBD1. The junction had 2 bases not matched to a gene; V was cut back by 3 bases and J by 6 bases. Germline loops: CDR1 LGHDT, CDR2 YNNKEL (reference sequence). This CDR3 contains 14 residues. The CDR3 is CASSQRDRAGELFF. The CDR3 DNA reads TGTGCCAGCAGCCAGAGGGACAGGGCCGGGGAGCTGTTTTTT.

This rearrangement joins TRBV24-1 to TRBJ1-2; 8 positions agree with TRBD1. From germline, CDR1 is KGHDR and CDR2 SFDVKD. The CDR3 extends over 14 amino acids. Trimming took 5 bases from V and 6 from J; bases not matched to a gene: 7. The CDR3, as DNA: TGTGCCACCAGTGGGGGACAGGCGATTGATGGCTACACCTTC. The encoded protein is CATSGGQAIDGYTF.

The CDR3 protein is CASSTHAGTRFLPEQFF. The CDR3 bases are TGTGCCAGTAGTACCCATGCCGGGACTAGATTTCTGCCTGAGCAGTTCTTC. The chain has TRBV19 and TRBJ2-1; 8 positions agree with TRBD2. This CDR3 contains 17 residues. Germline V lookup: CDR1 LNHDA, CDR2 SQIVND (reference sequence). The V segment lost 4 bases and the J segment 9 bases; nucleotides outside the gene matches: 17.

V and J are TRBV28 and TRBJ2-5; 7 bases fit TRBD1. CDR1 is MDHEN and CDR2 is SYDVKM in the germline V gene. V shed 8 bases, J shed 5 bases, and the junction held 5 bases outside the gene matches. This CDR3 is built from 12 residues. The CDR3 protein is CASHRGAETQYF. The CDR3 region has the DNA TGTGCCAGCCACAGGGGAGCGGAGACCCAGTACTTC.

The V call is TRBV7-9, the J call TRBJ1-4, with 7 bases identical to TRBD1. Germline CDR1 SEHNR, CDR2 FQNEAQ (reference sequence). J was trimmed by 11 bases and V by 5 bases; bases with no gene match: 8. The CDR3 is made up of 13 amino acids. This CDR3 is CASSQRQGRKLFF. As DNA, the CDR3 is TGTGCCAGCAGCCAACGACAGGGTAGGAAACTGTTTTTT.

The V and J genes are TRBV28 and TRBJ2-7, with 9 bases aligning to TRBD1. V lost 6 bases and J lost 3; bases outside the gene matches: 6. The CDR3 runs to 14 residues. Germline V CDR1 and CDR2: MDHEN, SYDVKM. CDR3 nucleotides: TGTGCCAGCAGAACAGGGGGCTTAATCTACGAGCAGTACTTC. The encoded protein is CASRTGGLIYEQYF. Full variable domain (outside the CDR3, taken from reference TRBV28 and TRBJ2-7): DVKVTQSSRYLVKRTGEKVFLECVQDMDHENMFWYRQDPGLGLRLIYFSYDVKMKEKGDIPEGYSVSREKKERFSLILESASTNQTSMYLCASRTGGLIYEQYFGPGTRLTVT.

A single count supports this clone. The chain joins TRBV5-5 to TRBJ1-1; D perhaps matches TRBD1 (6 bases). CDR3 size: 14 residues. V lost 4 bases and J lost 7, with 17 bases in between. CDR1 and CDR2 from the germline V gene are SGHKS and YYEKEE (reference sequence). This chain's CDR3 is CASSASTGSDEAFF. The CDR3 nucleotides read TGTGCCAGCAGCGCTTCGACAGGTTCTGATGAAGCTTTCTTT.

The CDR3 loop is CATREDRGLHNEQFF. The CDR3 DNA reads as TGTGCCACCAGAGAAGACAGGGGGCTACACAATGAGCAGTTCTTC. The V gene is TRBV24-1, the J gene TRBJ2-1; 10 bases are shared with TRBD1. CDR1 KGHDR and CDR2 SFDVKD come from the germline V gene. Losses at the gene ends were 7 bases for V and 5 bases for J; bases not matched to a gene: 7. The CDR3 covers 15 residues.

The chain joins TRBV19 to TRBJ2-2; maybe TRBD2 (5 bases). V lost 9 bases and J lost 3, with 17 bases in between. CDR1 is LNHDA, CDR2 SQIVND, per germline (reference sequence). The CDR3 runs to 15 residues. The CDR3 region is CASEIVGRDTGELFF. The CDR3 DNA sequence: TGTGCCAGCGAGATAGTAGGGCGGGACACCGGGGAGCTGTTTTTT.

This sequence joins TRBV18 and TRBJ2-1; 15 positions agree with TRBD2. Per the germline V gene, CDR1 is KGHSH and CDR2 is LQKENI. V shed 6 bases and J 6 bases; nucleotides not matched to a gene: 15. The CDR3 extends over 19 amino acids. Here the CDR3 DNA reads TGTGCCAGCTCGCCCGGTCCGGGACTAGCGGGAGGTTTTGGCAATGAGCAGTTCTTC. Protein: CASSPGPGLAGGFGNEQFF.

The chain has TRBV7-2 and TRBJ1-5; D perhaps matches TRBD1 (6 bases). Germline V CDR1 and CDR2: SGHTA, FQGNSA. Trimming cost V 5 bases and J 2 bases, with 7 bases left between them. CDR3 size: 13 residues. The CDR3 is CASSAGGNQPQHF. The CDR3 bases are TGTGCCAGCAGCGCAGGGGGCAATCAGCCCCAGCATTTT.

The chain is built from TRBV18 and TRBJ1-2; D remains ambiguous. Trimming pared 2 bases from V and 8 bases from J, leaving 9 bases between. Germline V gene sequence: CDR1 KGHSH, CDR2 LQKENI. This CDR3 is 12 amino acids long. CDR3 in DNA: TGTGCCAGCTCACCAGAGGATCTCGGCTACACCTTC. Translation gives CASSPEDLGYTF.

This chain's CDR3 is CASSQTSGSYNEQFF. DNA of the CDR3: TGTGCCAGCAGCCAAACTAGCGGGAGCTACAATGAGCAGTTCTTC. The chain employs TRBV5-5 and TRBJ2-1, with 11 bases identical to TRBD2. V lost 4 bases and J lost 3; bases outside the gene matches: 3. The CDR3 covers 15 residues. Per the germline V gene, CDR1 is SGHKS and CDR2 is YYEKEE (reference sequence).

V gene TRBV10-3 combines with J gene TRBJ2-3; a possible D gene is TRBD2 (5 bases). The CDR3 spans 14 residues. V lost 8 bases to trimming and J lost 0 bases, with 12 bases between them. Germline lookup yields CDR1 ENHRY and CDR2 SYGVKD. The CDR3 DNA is TGTGCCATCGGAGGTCATACTAGCACAGATACGCAGTATTTT. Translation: CAIGGHTSTDTQYF.

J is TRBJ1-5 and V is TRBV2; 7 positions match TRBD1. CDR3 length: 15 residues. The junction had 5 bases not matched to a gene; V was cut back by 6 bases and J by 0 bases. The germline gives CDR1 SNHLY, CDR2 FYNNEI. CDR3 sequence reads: CASRGDRYSNQPQHF. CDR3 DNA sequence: TGTGCCAGCAGAGGGGACAGATATAGCAATCAGCCCCAGCATTTT. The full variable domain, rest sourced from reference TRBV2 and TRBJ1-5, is EPEVTQTPSHQVTQMGQEVILRCVPISNHLYFYWYRQILGQKVEFLVSFYNNEISEKSEIFDDQFSVERPDGSNFTLKIRSTKLEDSAMYFCASRGDRYSNQPQHFGDGTRLSIL.

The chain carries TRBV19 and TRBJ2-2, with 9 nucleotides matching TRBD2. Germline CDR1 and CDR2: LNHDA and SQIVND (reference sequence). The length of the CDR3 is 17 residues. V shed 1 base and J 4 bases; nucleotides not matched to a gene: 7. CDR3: CASSIVRLADSTGELFF. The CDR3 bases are TGTGCCAGTAGTATAGTCCGACTAGCGGACTCCACCGGGGAGCTGTTTTTT.

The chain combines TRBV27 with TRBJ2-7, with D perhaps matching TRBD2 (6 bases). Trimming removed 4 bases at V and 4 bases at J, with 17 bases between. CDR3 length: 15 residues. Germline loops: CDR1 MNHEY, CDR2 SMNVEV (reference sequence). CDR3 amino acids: CASSSPSTRRYEQYF. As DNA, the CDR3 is TGTGCCAGCAGTTCACCCTCGACTAGAAGGTACGAGCAGTACTTC.

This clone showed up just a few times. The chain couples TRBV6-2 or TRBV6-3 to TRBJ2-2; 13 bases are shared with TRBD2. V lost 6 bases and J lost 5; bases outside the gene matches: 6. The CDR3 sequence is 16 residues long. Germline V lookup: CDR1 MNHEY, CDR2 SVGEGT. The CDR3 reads CASSHGLAGETGELFF. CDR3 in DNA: TGTGCCAGCAGCCACGGACTAGCGGGAGAGACCGGGGAGCTGTTTTTT.

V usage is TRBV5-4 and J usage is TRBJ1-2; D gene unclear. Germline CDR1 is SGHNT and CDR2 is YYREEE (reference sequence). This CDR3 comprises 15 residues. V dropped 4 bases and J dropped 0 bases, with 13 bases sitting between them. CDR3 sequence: CASSPTFGANYGYTF. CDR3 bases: TGTGCCAGCAGCCCCACGTTTGGAGCTAACTATGGCTACACCTTC.

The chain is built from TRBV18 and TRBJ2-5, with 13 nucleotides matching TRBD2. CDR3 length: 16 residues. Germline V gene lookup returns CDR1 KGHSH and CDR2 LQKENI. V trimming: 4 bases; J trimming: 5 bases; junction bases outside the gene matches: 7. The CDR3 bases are TGTGCCAGCTCACTAAGACTAGCGGGAGGTCGGGAGACCCAGTACTTC. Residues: CASSLRLAGGRETQYF.

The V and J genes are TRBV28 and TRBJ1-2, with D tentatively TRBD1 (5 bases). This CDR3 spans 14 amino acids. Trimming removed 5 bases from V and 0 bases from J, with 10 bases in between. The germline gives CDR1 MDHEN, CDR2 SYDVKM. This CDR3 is CASSLGAANYGYTF. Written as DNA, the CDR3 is TGTGCCAGCAGTCTAGGGGCAGCTAACTATGGCTACACCTTC.

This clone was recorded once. In nucleotides, the CDR3 is TGTGCCAGCAGCTTAGGGACACTTAGCACAGATACGCAGTATTTT. Amino acid sequence: CASSLGTLSTDTQYF. The V gene is TRBV5-5, the J gene TRBJ2-3; weak D call: TRBD1 (6 bases). The V gene lost 2 bases and the J gene lost 0 bases, with 10 bases spanning the gap. Germline V gives CDR1 SGHKS, CDR2 YYEKEE (reference sequence). The CDR3 length is 15 residues.

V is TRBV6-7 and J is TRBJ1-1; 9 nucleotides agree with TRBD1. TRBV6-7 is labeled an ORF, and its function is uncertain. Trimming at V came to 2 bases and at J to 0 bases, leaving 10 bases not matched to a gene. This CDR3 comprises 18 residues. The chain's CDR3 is CASSYGKGQGRMNTEAFF. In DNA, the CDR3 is TGTGCCAGCAGTTACGGGAAGGGACAGGGCCGGATGAACACTGAAGCTTTCTTT.

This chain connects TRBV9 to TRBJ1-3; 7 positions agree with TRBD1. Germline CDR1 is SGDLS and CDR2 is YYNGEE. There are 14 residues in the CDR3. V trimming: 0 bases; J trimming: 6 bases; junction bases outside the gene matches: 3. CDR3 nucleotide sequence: TGTGCCAGCAGCGTAGAGGGACAGCAAAACACCATATATTTT. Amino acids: CASSVEGQQNTIYF.

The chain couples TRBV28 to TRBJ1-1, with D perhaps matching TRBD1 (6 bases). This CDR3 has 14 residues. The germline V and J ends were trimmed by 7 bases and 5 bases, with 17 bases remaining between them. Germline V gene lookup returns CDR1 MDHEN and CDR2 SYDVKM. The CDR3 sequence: CASTTQGPRTEAFF. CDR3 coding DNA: TGTGCCAGCACCACCCAGGGGCCCCGTACTGAAGCTTTCTTT. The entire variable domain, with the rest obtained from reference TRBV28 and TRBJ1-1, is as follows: DVKVTQSSRYLVKRTGEKVFLECVQDMDHENMFWYRQDPGLGLRLIYFSYDVKMKEKGDIPEGYSVSREKKERFSLILESASTNQTSMYLCASTTQGPRTEAFFGQGTRLTVV.

The CDR3 nucleotides are TGTGCCAGTAGTATGAAGGACAGCCAAGAGACCCAGTACTTC. Translated, it gives CASSMKDSQETQYF. J is TRBJ2-5 and V is TRBV19, with D tentatively TRBD1 (6 bases). Germline CDR1 LNHDA, CDR2 SQIVND (reference sequence). V was shortened by 3 bases and J by 1 base, with 9 bases between the two germline ends. This CDR3 comprises 14 residues.

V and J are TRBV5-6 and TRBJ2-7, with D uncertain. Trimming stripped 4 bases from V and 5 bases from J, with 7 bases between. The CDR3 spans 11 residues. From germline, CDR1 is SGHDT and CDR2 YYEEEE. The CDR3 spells CASSIGHEQYV. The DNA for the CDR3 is TGTGCCAGCAGCATTGGCCACGAGCAGTACGTC.

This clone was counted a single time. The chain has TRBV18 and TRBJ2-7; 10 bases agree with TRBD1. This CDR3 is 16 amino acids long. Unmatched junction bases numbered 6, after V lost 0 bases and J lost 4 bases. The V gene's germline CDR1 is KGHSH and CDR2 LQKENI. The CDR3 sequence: CASSPPETGGAYEQYF. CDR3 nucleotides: TGTGCCAGCTCACCACCGGAGACAGGGGGCGCGTACGAGCAGTACTTC.